This record covers a single T cell receptor beta chain. The method was immunoSEQ multiplex PCR; TCRdb's version includes in-frame clones alone and lacks a portion of them. The sample carries 150,000 to 200,000 clones, about 90% recorded once. The data were taken from a study of blood T cell repertoires in COVID-19. The overall study: The origin of the acute and convalescent COVID-19 samples was the United States, Italy and Spain.

The CDR3 has 14 residues. Germline V gives CDR1 KGHDR, CDR2 SFDVKD. V was trimmed by 0 bases and J by 5 bases, leaving 6 bases between them. The age range of participants was about 18 to 100 years, with residence in some 25 US areas. Participants' own reports of clinical history determined their cohort assignment. V gene TRBV24-1 combines with J gene TRBJ2-2; D remains unclear. The sample taken for sequencing was PBMCs or T cells enriched from blood (not recorded which). This clonotype originated in a human donor with acute COVID-19. The donor label of this sample is uncertain. CDR3 in DNA: TGTGCCACCAGTGATTTGATGGAGACCGGGGAGCTGTTTTTT. Translating it yields CATSDLMETGELFF.